The 19 T cell receptor beta chains below were found in one sample sequenced in a study of blood T cell repertoires in COVID-19. TCRdb's copy holds only in-frame clones and misses some; the assay was immunoSEQ multiplex PCR. The profile shows about 170,000 clones, around 90% of them singletons. The sample was peripheral blood. Receptors originate from a man between 50 and 59 years old who had recovered from COVID-19.

This chain links TRBV19 with TRBJ2-7, with D tentatively TRBD2 (6 bases). Looked up from germline, CDR1 is LNHDA and CDR2 is SQIVND (reference sequence). The V end lost 5 bases, the J end lost 3 bases, and 14 bases lay between the germline ends. The CDR3 has 14 residues. CDR3: CASSPAGIGYEQYF. In DNA, the CDR3 is TGTGCCAGTAGTCCGGCGGGAATAGGCTACGAGCAGTACTTC.

The rearrangement links TRBV28 to TRBJ2-7, with 9 bases that match TRBD1. The germline gives CDR1 MDHEN, CDR2 SYDVKM. This CDR3 region has 14 residues. Unmatched junction bases numbered 5, after V lost 5 bases and J lost 3 bases. CDR3 DNA sequence: TGTGCCAGCAGTGTCGGGACAGGGCTCTACGAGCAGTACTTC. Its protein product is CASSVGTGLYEQYF.

J is TRBJ1-5 and V is TRBV7-3, with TRBD1 matching 8 bases. After removal of 4 bases from V and 4 bases from J, the junction contained 15 bases not matched to a gene. The CDR3 is made up of 18 amino acids. CDR1 is SGHTA, CDR2 FQGTGA, per germline. CDR3: CASSSTIPQGGGNQPQHF. The CDR3 DNA follows: TGTGCCAGCAGCTCGACGATTCCACAGGGGGGCGGTAATCAGCCCCAGCATTTT.

This CDR3 is CASSLGGGRNTEAFF. The DNA of the CDR3 is TGTGCCAGCAGCTTAGGCGGGGGGCGGAACACTGAAGCTTTCTTT. The chain has TRBV7-2 and TRBJ1-1; a weak D match, TRBD1 (6 bases). The CDR3 has 15 amino acids. Germline V gene data show CDR1 as SGHTA and CDR2 as FQGNSA. Trimming pared 1 base from V and 1 base from J, leaving 10 bases between.

The rearrangement joins TRBV4-1 to TRBJ2-1; perhaps TRBD1 as D (5 bases). The CDR3 totals 13 residues. CDR1 is MGHRA, CDR2 YSYEKL, per germline. V gave up 1 base and J gave up 8 bases, with 9 bases separating them. The CDR3 loop is CASSQVGQYEQFF. The CDR3 DNA follows: TGCGCCAGCAGCCAAGTGGGGCAGTATGAGCAGTTCTTC.

The CDR3 region has the DNA TGTGCCAGCAGTTCGGGTCGGGAGGCCACCTACGAGCAGTACTTC. This sequence encodes CASSSGREATYEQYF. This chain connects TRBV27 to TRBJ2-7; 7 nucleotides line up with TRBD2. Trimming at V came to 4 bases and at J to 2 bases, leaving 8 bases not matched to a gene. The germline gives CDR1 MNHEY, CDR2 SMNVEV (reference sequence). The CDR3 has 15 amino acids.

The gene calls are TRBV9 and TRBJ2-1, with D tentatively TRBD1 (5 bases). Trimming took 4 bases from V and 5 from J, leaving 16 bases between them. The CDR3 covers 15 residues. Per the germline V gene, CDR1 is SGDLS and CDR2 is YYNGEE. CDR3 sequence (DNA): TGTGCCAGCAGCCCGCGACAGTCAGGCGACAATGAGCAGTTCTTC. This gives the protein CASSPRQSGDNEQFF.

This chain connects TRBV7-9 to TRBJ1-4; weak D call: TRBD1 (5 bases). V was trimmed by 5 bases and J by 4 bases, leaving 8 bases between them. The CDR3 totals 13 residues. Germline values: CDR1 SEHNR, CDR2 FQNEAQ (reference sequence). The CDR3 DNA is TGTGCCAGCAGCGCAGACAGTAATGAAAAACTGTTTTTT. This gives the protein CASSADSNEKLFF.

J is TRBJ1-6 and V is TRBV28, with D unclear. The V gene lost 7 bases and the J gene lost 10 bases, with 8 bases spanning the gap. Germline lookup yields CDR1 MDHEN and CDR2 SYDVKM. The CDR3 loop spans 11 amino acids. DNA for the CDR3: TGTGCCAGCATGGGAGTATCACCCCTCCACTTT. Translation gives CASMGVSPLHF.

The chain recombines TRBV6-6 with TRBJ1-2, with a possible D match to TRBD1 (5 bases). Trimming pared 8 bases from V and 3 bases from J, leaving 10 bases between. The CDR3 totals 12 residues. Germline CDR1 is MNHNY and CDR2 is SVGAGI (reference sequence). CDR3 sequence: CASAAGDYGYTF. CDR3 DNA sequence: TGTGCCAGCGCGGCGGGGGACTATGGCTACACCTTC.

The genes are TRBV5-1 and TRBJ2-2; 13 bases agree with TRBD2. From germline, CDR1 is SGHRS and CDR2 YFSETQ. This CDR3 contains 15 residues. J gave up 6 bases and V 4 bases, and 3 bases lay outside the gene matches. The CDR3 reads CASSPGLAGAGELFF. The CDR3 DNA is TGCGCCAGCAGCCCTGGACTAGCGGGGGCCGGGGAGCTGTTTTTT.

The chain recombines TRBV27 with TRBJ1-2; TRBD1 is a possible D gene (6 bases). CDR3 length: 12 amino acids. The V end was cut by 6 bases, the J end by 5 bases, with 10 bases between. Germline CDR1 and CDR2: MNHEY and SMNVEV (reference sequence). CDR3 in DNA: TGTGCCAGCAGCCCACAGGGATATGGCTACACCTTC. Amino acids: CASSPQGYGYTF.

The V and J genes are TRBV6-2 or TRBV6-3 and TRBJ2-3, with a tentative D call TRBD2 (5 bases). The germline CDR1 and CDR2 sequences are MNHEY and SVGEGT. With 5 bases removed from V and 2 bases from J, the gap between germline ends came to 14 bases. The CDR3 is made up of 15 amino acids. This CDR3 is CASSDPQRYTDTQYF. For the CDR3, the DNA is TGTGCCAGCAGTGACCCCCAGCGGTACACAGATACGCAGTATTTT.

CDR3 region: CATSDRTGGHTEAFF. The CDR3 DNA reads TGTGCCACCAGTGATCGGACAGGGGGCCACACTGAAGCTTTCTTT. The chain is built from TRBV24-1 and TRBJ1-1; 11 bases line up with TRBD1. The CDR3 loop spans 15 amino acids. The V and J ends lost 3 bases and 3 bases, in that order; junction bases with no gene match: 2. Looked up from germline, CDR1 is KGHDR and CDR2 is SFDVKD.

V usage is TRBV19 and J usage is TRBJ2-2; maybe TRBD1 (6 bases). Trimming stripped 5 bases from V and 4 bases from J, with 11 bases between. Germline V gene data show CDR1 as LNHDA and CDR2 as SQIVND (reference sequence). The CDR3 loop spans 14 amino acids. Here the CDR3 DNA reads TGTGCCAGTAGTGTGGGGGCGGGCACCGGGGAGCTGTTTTTT. It translates to CASSVGAGTGELFF.

The CDR3 region is CASSVAAGVGGELFF. The CDR3, as DNA: TGTGCCAGCAGCGTAGCGGCAGGGGTTGGCGGGGAGCTGTTTTTT. This sequence joins TRBV9 and TRBJ2-2, with D possibly being TRBD1 (6 bases). Per the germline V gene, CDR1 is SGDLS and CDR2 is YYNGEE. The CDR3 is 15 amino acids. Trimming removed 0 bases from V and 7 bases from J, with 13 bases in between. The full variable domain, completed using reference TRBV9 and TRBJ2-2, is DSGVTQTPKHLITATGQRVTLRCSPRSGDLSVYWYQQSLDQGLQFLIQYYNGEERAKGNILERFSAQQFPDLHSELNLSSLELGDSALYFCASSVAAGVGGELFFGEGSRLTVL.

J is TRBJ1-3 and V is TRBV7-8, with TRBD1 as a possible D gene (6 bases). CDR3 length: 14 amino acids. CDR1 is SGHVS, CDR2 FQNEAQ, per germline. The ends were cut back, 5 bases at V and 4 bases at J, with 12 bases in the middle. CDR3 DNA: TGTGCCAGCAGCCAAACAGGGACGGGAAACACCATATATTTT. Amino acids: CASSQTGTGNTIYF.

J is TRBJ1-4 and V is TRBV7-2; D is uncertain. The V end was cut by 2 bases, the J end by 8 bases, with 9 bases between. The CDR3 runs 13 residues. The germline V gene encodes CDR1 SGHTA and CDR2 FQGNSA. DNA for the CDR3: TGTGCCAGCAGCTTATCTTTTTCCGAAAAACTGTTTTTT. Translating it yields CASSLSFSEKLFF.

The genes are TRBV5-3 and TRBJ2-7; D is uncertain. TRBV5-3 is recorded as an ORF, its role being uncertain. Trimming shortened V by 4 bases and J by 10 bases, and 12 bases separated the two germline ends. This CDR3 is 11 amino acids long. DNA of the CDR3: TGTGCCAGAAGCCATCCCCAGAATCAGTACTTC. It codes for CARSHPQNQYF.